Below are 28 T cell receptor beta chains sequenced from a single sample in a study of blood T cells in healthy people across ages. The use of a sample-barcoded 5' primer and a J-beta primer mix characterized a second PCR of 7 to 11 cycles. TCRdb reprocessed the 5' RACE reads with MiXCR, giving one entry per CDR3 protein. The profile covers a few hundred thousand distinct CDR3 sequences, with roughly a quarter appearing a single time and 3% to 4% taken by the ten largest. These same data were also listed under a study on T cells of mothers and their children.

The sample was blood. The receptors come from a boy under 10 years old in good health.

This clonotype has only a few counts. The chain recombines TRBV12-3 or TRBV12-4 with TRBJ2-1, with TRBD1 identical over 7 bases. The CDR3 has 15 amino acids. V gave up 6 bases and J gave up 6 bases; unmatched junction bases: 11. CDR3 sequence (DNA): TGTGCCAGCAGAGCACCCGACAGGGTAATCAATGAGCAGTTCTTC. It yields the protein CASRAPDRVINEQFF.

The rearrangement joins TRBV5-1 to TRBJ2-1; D is perhaps TRBD1 (6 bases). The J call may be mistaken, given a closer DNA end match to TRBJ2-7. The CDR3 is 13 residues long. From germline, CDR1 is SGHRS and CDR2 YFSETQ. CDR3 bases: TGCGCCAGCAGCATTCGACAGGACAATGAGCAGTACTTC. It encodes CASSIRQDNEQYF.

This chain uses TRBV20-1 with TRBJ2-5; TRBD2 aligns across 8 bases. Germline CDR1 DFQATT, CDR2 SNEGSKA (reference sequence). Trimming at V came to 4 bases and at J to 5 bases, leaving 12 bases not matched to a gene. The CDR3 totals 15 residues. CDR3 DNA sequence: TGCAGTGCTAATAATGTCGGGCGGGAGGATGAGACCCAGTACTTC. Encoded protein: CSANNVGREDETQYF.

The chain recombines TRBV3-1 with TRBJ2-5; TRBD2 matches at 12 bases. The J call is doubtful: the DNA matches TRBJ2-1 better. Germline CDR1 and CDR2: LGHDT and YNNKEL (reference sequence). CDR3 length: 17 residues. CDR3 residues: CASSPSSLAGGRDEQFF. The CDR3, as DNA: TGTGCCAGCAGCCCCTCTTCACTAGCGGGAGGCCGTGATGAGCAGTTCTTC.

The J gene is TRBJ1-5, the V gene TRBV5-1; TRBD1 might be the D (6 bases). Germline V gene data show CDR1 as SGHRS and CDR2 as YFSETQ. V lost 2 bases and J 6 bases, leaving 15 bases between the germline ends. CDR3 size: 15 residues. DNA for the CDR3: TGCGCCAGCAGCTTATCGGCAGGGGTGGGTCAGCCCCAGCATTTT. Its protein is CASSLSAGVGQPQHF.

This chain joins TRBV30 and TRBJ1-1; possibly TRBD1 for D (5 bases). Germline V gene data show CDR1 as GTSNPN and CDR2 as SVGIG (reference sequence). The V end lost 1 base, the J end lost 4 bases, and 16 bases lay between the germline ends. The CDR3 has 15 amino acids. CDR3 in amino acids: CAWSAGTRKGTEAFF. Written as DNA, the CDR3 is TGTGCCTGGAGTGCAGGGACGCGGAAAGGCACTGAAGCTTTCTTT.

V and J are TRBV5-4 and TRBJ2-3; D is perhaps TRBD1 (5 bases). V was trimmed by 3 bases and J by 3 bases, leaving 23 bases between them. Germline lookup yields CDR1 SGHNT and CDR2 YYREEE (reference sequence). The CDR3 contains 18 residues. CDR3 sequence (DNA): TGTGCCAGCAGCTCACCGAAGGCCCAGGGAAGAGTTACAGATACGCAGTATTTT. It encodes CASSSPKAQGRVTDTQYF.

This chain links TRBV7-9 with TRBJ1-2, with D unclear. The CDR3 length is 12 residues. V was pared by 5 bases and J by 4 bases, with 8 bases between. CDR1 and CDR2 (germline): SEHNR, FQNEAQ (reference sequence). The CDR3 sequence is CASSQLTYGYTF. CDR3 coding DNA: TGTGCCAGCAGCCAGCTAACCTATGGCTACACCTTC. The variable domain in full, completed from reference TRBV7-9 and TRBJ1-2, reads DTGVSQNPRHKITKRGQNVTFRCDPISEHNRLYWYRQTLGQGPEFLTYFQNEAQLEKSRLLSDRFSAERPKGSFSTLEIQRTEQGDSAMYLCASSQLTYGYTFGSGTRLTVV.

This clonotype came up many times. The genes are TRBV7-8 and TRBJ1-1, with D unresolved. Germline assignment: CDR1 SGHVS and CDR2 FQNEAQ. This CDR3 spans 13 amino acids. Trimming removed 3 bases at V and 1 base at J, with 6 bases between. The CDR3 loop reads CASSFGRNTEAFF. The CDR3 DNA reads TGTGCCAGCAGCTTTGGCCGGAACACTGAAGCTTTCTTT. Based on the CDR3 plus reference TRBV7-8 and TRBJ1-1, the full variable domain is GAGVSQSPRYKVAKRGQDVALRCDPISGHVSLFWYQQALGQGPEFLTYFQNEAQLDKSGLPSDRFFAERPEGSVSTLKIQRTQQEDSAVYLCASSFGRNTEAFFGQGTRLTVV.

This clonotype was counted between two and nine times. The gene calls are TRBV6-5 and TRBJ2-1, with 8 bases fitting TRBD1. The germline gives CDR1 MNHEY, CDR2 SVGAGI. CDR3 length equals 16 residues. The junction had 17 bases not matched to a gene; V was cut back by 7 bases and J by 9 bases. CDR3 residues: CASKKGPDRAVIEQFF. The DNA for the CDR3 is TGTGCCAGCAAAAAGGGTCCGGACAGGGCTGTCATTGAGCAGTTCTTC.

V gene TRBV12-3 or TRBV12-4 combines with J gene TRBJ2-2; D ambiguous. Trimming took off 2 bases at V and 8 bases at J, with 3 bases between the two ends. The CDR3 consists of 11 residues. This CDR3 is CASSLRGELFF. The CDR3 region has the DNA TGTGCCAGCAGTTTAAGGGGGGAGCTGTTTTTT.

V is TRBV9 and J is TRBJ2-5; 12 nucleotides line up with TRBD2. This CDR3 region has 16 residues. Trimming took 4 bases from V and 4 from J; bases not matched to a gene: 8. From germline, CDR1 is SGDLS and CDR2 YYNGEE. This chain's CDR3 is CASSISSGGAGETQYF. The CDR3 DNA reads as TGTGCCAGCAGCATATCTAGCGGGGGGGCTGGAGAGACCCAGTACTTC.

This clonotype showed up just a few times. The chain has TRBV4-2 and TRBJ2-3, with 13 bases lining up with TRBD2. The V segment lost 2 bases and the J segment 9 bases; nucleotides outside the gene matches: 5. The CDR3 sequence is 15 residues long. The germline V gene encodes CDR1 LGHNA and CDR2 YNFKEQ. CDR3 in amino acids: CASSQYGTSGVTQYF. The DNA for the CDR3 is TGTGCCAGCAGCCAATACGGGACTAGCGGGGTGACGCAGTATTTT.

This clonotype was seen a handful of times. V is TRBV6-6 and J is TRBJ2-5; TRBD2 matches 9 bases. The DNA matches TRBJ2-7 better at its end, which makes the J call doubtful. The CDR3 consists of 16 residues. CDR1 and CDR2 from the germline V gene are MNHNY and SVGAGI (reference sequence). CDR3 sequence (DNA): TGTGCCAGCAGTTACCGGCTAGCGGGGAGCTCCTACGAGCAGTACTTC. Its protein is CASSYRLAGSSYEQYF.

This clonotype has more than one count but fewer than ten. This chain uses TRBV12-3 or TRBV12-4 with TRBJ1-6; D remains ambiguous. The ends were cut back, 2 bases at V and 7 bases at J, with 9 bases in the middle. This CDR3 is 14 amino acids long. CDR3 loop: CASSLTGENSPLHF. Here the CDR3 DNA reads TGTGCCAGCAGTTTAACCGGGGAAAATTCACCCCTCCACTTT.

This clonotype was found a few times. This chain connects TRBV7-2 to TRBJ1-2; a weak D match, TRBD1 (6 bases). Germline V lookup: CDR1 SGHTA, CDR2 FQGNSA. The germline V and J ends were trimmed by 2 bases and 4 bases, with 14 bases remaining between them. The CDR3 has 15 residues. The CDR3 loop is CASSLKRGGPYGYTF. The CDR3 DNA is TGTGCCAGCAGCTTAAAGCGAGGGGGTCCCTATGGCTACACCTTC.

The rearrangement joins TRBV7-2 to TRBJ2-3, with D unresolved. The germline V gene encodes CDR1 SGHTA and CDR2 FQGNSA. Trimming removed 1 base at V and 2 bases at J, with 10 bases between. The CDR3 is 15 amino acids. The CDR3 region has the DNA TGTGCCAGCAGCTTAGTGGGTCTTCTCACAGATACGCAGTATTTT. Its translation is CASSLVGLLTDTQYF. Based on the CDR3 plus reference TRBV7-2 and TRBJ2-3, the full variable domain is GAGVSQSPSNKVTEKGKDVELRCDPISGHTALYWYRQSLGQGLEFLIYFQGNSAPDKSGLPSDRFSAERTGGSVSTLTIQRTQQEDSAVYLCASSLVGLLTDTQYFGPGTRLTVL.

This clonotype was seen more than once but under ten times. The V gene is TRBV5-1, the J gene TRBJ2-7; 9 positions agree with TRBD1. Unmatched junction bases numbered 3, after V lost 3 bases and J lost 2 bases. This CDR3 has 14 amino acids. CDR1 and CDR2 from the germline V gene are SGHRS and YFSETQ. CDR3 bases: TGCGCCAGCAGCTCCCGGGACAGGGCCTACGAGCAGTACTTC. Its protein product is CASSSRDRAYEQYF.

The rearrangement joins TRBV12-3 or TRBV12-4 to TRBJ2-5, with 11 bases identical to TRBD1. This CDR3 is 15 amino acids long. The trim removed 6 bases at V and 5 bases at J, leaving 8 bases unmatched. CDR3 coding DNA: TGTGCCAGCAGCAAGGACAGGGGGCATGGGGAGACCCAGTACTTC. It translates to CASSKDRGHGETQYF.

For this clonotype: A junction boundary mismatches the germline segment, possibly from a read error. The chain links TRBV20-1 to TRBJ2-5, with D tentatively TRBD2 (6 bases). Germline V gene data show CDR1 as DFQATT and CDR2 as SNEGSKA (reference sequence). CDR3 length equals 14 residues. CDR3 sequence reads: CSASAGRWQETQYF. In DNA form, the CDR3 reads TGCAGCGCTAGCGCAGGGAGGTGGCAAGAGACCCAGTACTTC.

This rearrangement joins TRBV2 to TRBJ2-2, with 7 positions matching TRBD1. This CDR3 contains 15 residues. J was trimmed by 6 bases and V by 7 bases; bases with no gene match: 11. Looked up from germline, CDR1 is SNHLY and CDR2 is FYNNEI. This CDR3 reads CASIRDRDGSGELFF. CDR3 sequence (DNA): TGTGCCAGCATTCGTGACAGGGATGGTTCCGGGGAGCTGTTTTTT. The whole variable domain, remainder taken from reference TRBV2 and TRBJ2-2, is EPEVTQTPSHQVTQMGQEVILRCVPISNHLYFYWYRQILGQKVEFLVSFYNNEISEKSEIFDDQFSVERPDGSNFTLKIRSTKLEDSAMYFCASIRDRDGSGELFFGEGSRLTVL.

DNA for the CDR3: TGTGCCAGCACGGGGGGCCACGAGCAGTACTTC. It specifies CASTGGHEQYF. This chain uses TRBV25-1 with TRBJ2-7, with D possibly matching TRBD2 (7 bases). Trimming took 7 bases from V and 5 from J, leaving 9 bases between them. The CDR3 totals 11 residues. CDR1 and CDR2 from the germline V gene are MGHDK and SYGVNS.

This clonotype was seen repeatedly, ten times or more. The junction and the germline gene differ at one end; a read error may be behind it. V and J are TRBV5-1 and TRBJ1-2; 9 nucleotides match TRBD1. CDR1 and CDR2 from the germline V gene are SGHRS and YFSETQ. The CDR3 runs 14 residues. Written as DNA, the CDR3 is TGTGCCAGCAGTCTCGGACAGGGGAACTATGGCTACACCTTC. It is translated as CASSLGQGNYGYTF.

This clonotype came up once. The chain employs TRBV3-1 and TRBJ1-1; tentative D call: TRBD1 (6 bases). V was cut by 0 bases and J by 11 bases, with 19 bases left in between. From germline, CDR1 is LGHDT and CDR2 YNNKEL (reference sequence). The CDR3 has 15 amino acids. CDR3 loop: CASSQDGVGGLWAFF. CDR3 bases: TGTGCCAGCAGCCAAGACGGTGTGGGGGGCTTGTGGGCTTTCTTT. The full variable domain, rest sourced from reference TRBV3-1 and TRBJ1-1, is DTAVSQTPKYLVTQMGNDKSIKCEQNLGHDTMYWYKQDSKKFLKIMFSYNNKELIINETVPNRFSPKSPDKAHLNLHINSLELGDSAVYFCASSQDGVGGLWAFFGQGTRLTVV.

The V call is TRBV12-3 or TRBV12-4, the J call TRBJ2-5; 9 bases line up with TRBD1. The end of the DNA fits TRBJ2-7 better, so the J call may be wrong. CDR3 length: 15 residues. The chain's CDR3 is CASTLGTGNLGEQYF. CDR3 coding DNA: TGTGCCAGCACCCTTGGGACAGGGAATTTGGGCGAGCAGTACTTC.

This clonotype was recorded a few times. In DNA form, the CDR3 reads TGTGCCAGCAGCCAGGGACTAGCGGGACGAAGCTCCTACGAGCAGTACTTC. This sequence encodes CASSQGLAGRSSYEQYF. V and J are TRBV7-9 and TRBJ2-7; 13 nucleotides line up with TRBD2. V lost 5 bases and J lost 0; bases outside the gene matches: 7. Germline-derived CDR1 and CDR2 are SEHNR and FQNEAQ (reference sequence). The CDR3 has 17 residues. The full variable domain, in which reference TRBV7-9 and TRBJ2-7 provide the parts outside the CDR3, is DTGVSQNPRHKITKRGQNVTFRCDPISEHNRLYWYRQTLGQGPEFLTYFQNEAQLEKSRLLSDRFSAERPKGSFSTLEIQRTEQGDSAMYLCASSQGLAGRSSYEQYFGPGTRLTVT.

There are a few counts of this clonotype. The CDR3 DNA reads as TGCGCCAGCAGCCAAGATGGGGTTGGAGGGGCCAACGTCCTGACTTTC. Protein: CASSQDGVGGANVLTF. This sequence joins TRBV4-3 and TRBJ2-6; D is unresolved. The CDR3 has 16 amino acids. Trimming removed 0 bases from V and 4 bases from J, with 10 bases in between. The V gene's germline CDR1 is LGHNA and CDR2 YSLEER.

This clonotype has a handful of counts. V is TRBV10-3 and J is TRBJ2-7, with 7 nucleotides matching TRBD1. V gave up 8 bases and J gave up 6 bases; unmatched junction bases: 7. Germline V CDR1 and CDR2: ENHRY, SYGVKD. This CDR3 is built from 12 residues. The CDR3 sequence is CAIGKGGAEQYF. The CDR3 coding sequence is TGTGCCATCGGGAAAGGGGGCGCCGAGCAGTACTTC.